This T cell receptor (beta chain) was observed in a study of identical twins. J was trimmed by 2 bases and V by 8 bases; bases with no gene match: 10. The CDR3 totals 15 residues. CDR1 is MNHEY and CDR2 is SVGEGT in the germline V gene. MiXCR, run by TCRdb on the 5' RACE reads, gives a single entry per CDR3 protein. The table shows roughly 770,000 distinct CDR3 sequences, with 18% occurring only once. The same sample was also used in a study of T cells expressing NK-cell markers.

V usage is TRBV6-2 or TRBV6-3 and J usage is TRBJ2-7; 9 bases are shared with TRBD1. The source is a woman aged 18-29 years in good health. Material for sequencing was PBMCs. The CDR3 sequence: CASSIRTGVTYEQYF. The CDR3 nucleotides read TGTGCCAGCTCCATACGGACAGGGGTGACCTACGAGCAGTACTTC.